A single sample is the source of the 12 T cell receptor beta chains below, sequenced in a study of regulatory T cells in long-lasting Graves disease. The TCR beta library used iRepertoire HTBI primers with Arm-PCR amplification of CDR3. MiXCR, applied by TCRdb to the multiplex PCR reads, yields one record per CDR3 protein. The table includes about 460,000 distinct CDR3 sequences, 14% detected once. The time point denotes: newly diagnosed GD, antithyroid drugs for less than 3 months. The authors made the TCR library using RNA they extracted from PBMCs. This sample also belongs to another study, concerning T cells in Graves' hyperthyroidism and ophthalmopathy.

The source material was peripheral blood mononuclear cells (PBMCs), sampled at new diagnosis, from a patient treated with antithyroid drugs. These receptors were collected from a woman in her forties or fifties with Graves disease.

To note about this clonotype: A much larger clone differs from this one at a single base, so this may be a read error. The gene calls are TRBV2 and TRBJ2-1; maybe TRBD2 (6 bases). Germline V gene data show CDR1 as SNHLY and CDR2 as FYNNEI. This CDR3 is built from 12 residues. CDR3 protein: CASRGLSNGQFF. The CDR3 DNA reads TGTGCCAGCAGGGGACTGTCCAATGGGCAGTTCTTC. The complete variable domain, with remaining parts taken from reference TRBV2 and TRBJ2-1, reads EPEVTQTPSHQVTQMGQEVILRCVPISNHLYFYWYRQILGQKVEFLVSFYNNEISEKSEIFDDQFSVERPDGSNFTLKIRSTKLEDSAMYFCASRGLSNGQFFGPGTRLTVL.

Many counts were recorded for this clonotype. J is TRBJ2-5 and V is TRBV6-5; D not resolved. CDR1 and CDR2 (germline): MNHEY, SVGAGI. CDR3 length: 15 amino acids. With 3 bases removed from V and 1 base from J, the gap between germline ends came to 12 bases. The DNA of the CDR3 is TGTGCCAGCAGTTATTTCGGCCAGGTCCAAGAGACCCAGTACTTC. Translation: CASSYFGQVQETQYF.

This clonotype was observed a few times. This sequence joins TRBV5-7 and TRBJ1-6; D remains unclear. TRBV5-7 is sorted into the ORF group, with uncertain function. This CDR3 spans 15 amino acids. V lost 0 bases to trimming and J lost 7 bases, with 11 bases between them. CDR3 in DNA: TGTGCCAGCAGCTTGGCCAAGTCGGGGAATTCACCCCTCCACTTT. Translating gives CASSLAKSGNSPLHF.

This clonotype was picked up many times. The V gene is TRBV7-8, the J gene TRBJ1-3; 7 positions match TRBD1. Germline trimming cut 1 base from V and 2 bases from J; bases unmatched to any gene: 2. This CDR3 is 15 amino acids long. Germline V gene lookup returns CDR1 SGHVS and CDR2 FQNEAQ. In DNA form, the CDR3 reads TGTGCCAGCAGCTTAGGTACAGGGGCTGGAAACACCATATATTTT. Translated, it gives CASSLGTGAGNTIYF.

This clonotype has just a few counts. The chain uses TRBV7-3 and TRBJ2-1; D not resolved. CDR3 length: 12 amino acids. Germline CDR1 and CDR2: SGHTA and FQGTGA. V was cut by 4 bases and J by 9 bases, with 10 bases left in between. The CDR3 sequence: CASSSHMGEQFF. The CDR3 DNA sequence: TGTGCCAGCAGCTCCCATATGGGTGAGCAGTTCTTC.

V gene TRBV9 combines with J gene TRBJ2-1; 12 bases fit TRBD2. Per germline, CDR1 SGDLS and CDR2 YYNGEE. CDR3 length: 17 amino acids. With 3 bases clipped from V and 3 bases from J, the junction kept 7 bases outside the gene matches. The CDR3: CASSARASGRVYNEQFF. The CDR3, as DNA: TGTGCCAGCAGCGCCCGGGCTAGCGGGAGGGTCTACAATGAGCAGTTCTTC.

This clonotype was counted ten times or more. This chain links TRBV4-1 with TRBJ1-2; no firm D call. Trimming took off 6 bases at V and 0 bases at J, with 17 bases between the two ends. The CDR3 extends over 16 amino acids. The V gene's germline CDR1 is MGHRA and CDR2 YSYEKL. Here the CDR3 DNA reads TGCGCCAGCAGTCTCAGACAAGGCGAAGCTAACTATGGCTACACCTTC. Amino acid sequence: CASSLRQGEANYGYTF.

This clonotype was observed a handful of times. The rearrangement joins TRBV29-1 to TRBJ1-5; D is perhaps TRBD1 (6 bases). The CDR3 runs 13 residues. The germline V gene has CDR1 SQVTM and CDR2 ANQGSEA. With 5 bases removed from V and 3 bases from J, the gap between germline ends came to 11 bases. CDR3 DNA: TGCAGCGTTCGGGACAACTTCAATCAGCCCCAGCATTTT. This gives the protein CSVRDNFNQPQHF.

This clonotype came up many times. The chain uses TRBV6-5 and TRBJ2-3; 13 bases are a match to TRBD2. Germline CDR1 reads MNHEY; CDR2 reads SVGAGI. The CDR3 is made up of 15 amino acids. With V trimmed by 0 bases and J by 6 bases, 0 bases remained unmatched. The CDR3 sequence is CASSYSTSGRDTQYF. The CDR3 DNA reads as TGTGCCAGCAGTTACTCGACTAGCGGGAGGGATACGCAGTATTTT.

The chain couples TRBV5-1 to TRBJ2-1; 9 bases align to TRBD2. The ends lost 0 bases at V and 5 bases at J; junction bases unmatched: 3. The CDR3 has 15 residues. CDR1 and CDR2 from the germline V gene are SGHRS and YFSETQ. The CDR3 sequence: CASSLGLAAHNEQFF. CDR3 bases: TGCGCCAGCAGCTTGGGACTAGCGGCACACAATGAGCAGTTCTTC.

The J gene is TRBJ1-3, the V gene TRBV7-9, with 7 bases that match TRBD1. This CDR3 contains 16 residues. The J segment lost 3 bases and the V segment lost 7 bases, leaving 12 bases of the junction unmatched. CDR1 and CDR2 from the germline V gene are SEHNR and FQNEAQ (reference sequence). The CDR3 DNA sequence: TGTGCCAGCACCCGTTCTGGGACAGAAGTTGGAAACACCATATATTTT. Translating gives CASTRSGTEVGNTIYF.

In this sample, this clonotype turned up many times. The rearrangement uses TRBV3-1 and TRBJ1-6, with D perhaps matching TRBD1 (6 bases). Trimming took 1 base from V and 7 from J, leaving 11 bases between them. CDR1 is LGHDT, CDR2 YNNKEL, per germline (reference sequence). This CDR3 region has 15 residues. The CDR3 nucleotides are TGTGCCAGCAGCCAAGGGCAGGGGATGAATTCACCCCTCCACTTT. This gives the protein CASSQGQGMNSPLHF.